The clone carrying this T cell receptor (beta chain) was observed a handful of times. The data originate from a study of beta chain features in type 1 diabetes. V gave up 0 bases and J gave up 10 bases, with 11 bases separating them. The germline V gene encodes CDR1 LNHNV and CDR2 YYDKDF (reference sequence). The CDR3 is made up of 13 amino acids. Sequenced material consisted of expressed TCRB transcripts (all of the isolated RNA was reverse transcribed). Only in-frame clones appear in the TCRdb table, and some are missing; sequencing was by immunoSEQ multiplex PCR. Of roughly 380,000 clones in the sample, less than 20% were seen once.

The rearrangement joins TRBV15 to TRBJ2-3; D possibly corresponds to TRBD2 (5 bases). This sequence originates from a woman between 18 and 29 years old in good health. Sequences were obtained from naive CD4+ T cells from blood. The CDR3, as DNA: TGTGCCACCAGCAGAGACACTAGATCGGCGCAGTATTTT. Amino acid sequence: CATSRDTRSAQYF.